One sample yielded the 17 T cell receptor beta chains listed below, sequenced in a study of cytomegalovirus exposure and HLA in healthy donors. Primers included in the PCR were 60 Vbeta and 13 Jbeta primers. Using immunoSEQ multiplex PCR, the repertoire was profiled, and TCRdb retains in-frame clones only, with some absent. The sample shows 130,000 to 150,000 clones, almost 80% of them seen only once. Specimen: PBMCs. The receptors originated from a man aged 18-30 years in good health and CMV-seronegative.

The chain recombines TRBV12-5 with TRBJ2-5; maybe TRBD1 (6 bases). The J call is uncertain, as TRBJ2-7 better fits the DNA end. Looked up from germline, CDR1 is LGHNT and CDR2 is FRNRAP. The CDR3 is 18 amino acids. CDR3 sequence reads: CASGFPAPTGGPPYEQYF. In DNA, the CDR3 is TGTGCTAGTGGATTCCCCGCGCCGACAGGCGGTCCTCCCTACGAGCAGTACTTC.

V and J are TRBV29-1 and TRBJ2-5; no firm D call. The CDR3 spans 11 residues. The V and J ends lost 6 bases and 5 bases respectively, with 10 bases between them. CDR1 SQVTM and CDR2 ANQGSEA come from the germline V gene. CDR3 amino acids: CSVTPGETQYF. CDR3 in DNA: TGCAGCGTGACCCCCGGGGAGACCCAGTACTTC.

The chain combines TRBV25-1 with TRBJ2-5, with a possible D match to TRBD1 (6 bases). In germline, CDR1 is MGHDK, CDR2 SYGVNS. V lost 0 bases, J lost 5 bases, and 7 bases lay in between. The CDR3 contains 13 residues. CDR3 bases: TGTGCCAGCAGTGAATACCAGGGGGAGACCCAGTACTTC. This codes for CASSEYQGETQYF.

The rearrangement links TRBV2 to TRBJ1-1; no clear D. CDR3 length: 12 amino acids. From germline, CDR1 is SNHLY and CDR2 FYNNEI. V was trimmed by 7 bases and J by 7 bases, leaving 13 bases between them. CDR3 DNA: TGTGCCAGCAAAGAAGTCTATTGTGAAGCTTTCTTT. This sequence encodes CASKEVYCEAFF.

The chain recombines TRBV10-1 with TRBJ2-1; 10 bases align to TRBD1. Germline V gene sequence: CDR1 WNHNN, CDR2 SYGVQD (reference sequence). The CDR3 has 15 residues. Losses at the gene ends were 4 bases for V and 4 bases for J; bases not matched to a gene: 4. For the CDR3, the DNA is TGCGCCAGCAGTGGGGGACAGGGGCATTACAATGAGCAGTTCTTC. Amino acid sequence: CASSGGQGHYNEQFF.

The chain combines TRBV6-5 with TRBJ1-2, with 8 bases lining up with TRBD1. The germline gives CDR1 MNHEY, CDR2 SVGAGI. J gave up 6 bases and V 7 bases, and 10 bases lay outside the gene matches. The CDR3 has 14 residues. The CDR3 coding sequence is TGTGCCAGCACCCCGGGACAGGAGGTCAATGGCTACACCTTC. Its translation: CASTPGQEVNGYTF.

The chain links TRBV2 to TRBJ1-5; D remains unclear. Germline V gives CDR1 SNHLY, CDR2 FYNNEI. The CDR3 contains 15 residues. Trimming removed 4 bases at V and 0 bases at J, with 10 bases between. The CDR3 spells CASSAPGYSNQPQHF. The CDR3 DNA sequence: TGTGCCAGCAGTGCCCCAGGCTATAGCAATCAGCCCCAGCATTTT.

The V call is TRBV15, the J call TRBJ1-5; 7 positions agree with TRBD1. Germline lookup yields CDR1 LNHNV and CDR2 YYDKDF (reference sequence). J lost 1 base, V lost 3 bases, and 3 bases had no gene match. The CDR3 length is 15 residues. The CDR3 nucleotides read TGTGCCACCAGCAGCAGACAGGGCAGCAATCAGCCCCAGCATTTT. This translates into CATSSRQGSNQPQHF.

In the case of this clone: Sequence at one end of the junction differs from germline and may be a read error. The gene calls are TRBV7-7 and TRBJ2-5, with 8 bases lining up with TRBD1. The end of the DNA aligns better with TRBJ2-7, so the J call may be wrong. The CDR3 extends over 15 amino acids. Germline assignment: CDR1 SSHAT and CDR2 FNYEAQ (reference sequence). This chain's CDR3 is CASSLGTGRDYEQYF. The DNA for the CDR3 is TGTGCTAGCAGCCTCGGGACAGGTAGAGACTACGAGCAGTACTTC.

The chain couples TRBV15 to TRBJ1-2, with D unclear. There are 14 residues in the CDR3. V was shortened by 0 bases and J by 4 bases, with 9 bases between the two germline ends. The germline V gene has CDR1 LNHNV and CDR2 YYDKDF (reference sequence). Here the CDR3 reads CATSRDMGVYGYTF. CDR3 in DNA: TGTGCCACCAGCAGAGATATGGGAGTCTATGGCTACACCTTC.

This sequence joins TRBV27 and TRBJ1-1; 7 nucleotides agree with TRBD1. Trimming took 5 bases from V and 5 from J; bases not matched to a gene: 5. This CDR3 contains 13 residues. From germline, CDR1 is MNHEY and CDR2 SMNVEV (reference sequence). CDR3 region: CASSTRGQTEAFF. In DNA form, the CDR3 reads TGTGCCAGCAGTACAAGGGGGCAGACTGAAGCTTTCTTT.

The V and J genes are TRBV4-3 and TRBJ2-7; D might be TRBD1 (6 bases). The CDR3 sequence is 13 residues long. V was clipped by 4 bases and J by 5 bases, with 12 bases between them. Germline V gene lookup returns CDR1 LGHNA and CDR2 YSLEER. The CDR3 region is CASSPGDFNEQYF. The CDR3 region has the DNA TGCGCCAGCAGCCCAGGGGATTTCAACGAGCAGTACTTC.

This chain joins TRBV5-5 and TRBJ2-5; weak D call: TRBD2 (5 bases). CDR1 is SGHKS and CDR2 is YYEKEE in the germline V gene (reference sequence). There are 14 residues in the CDR3. Trimming removed 3 bases from V and 1 base from J, with 10 bases in between. CDR3 nucleotide sequence: TGTGCCAGCAGCTCCACCGGGATCCAAGAGACCCAGTACTTC. Protein: CASSSTGIQETQYF.

The chain carries TRBV19 and TRBJ2-7; TRBD1 agrees at 7 bases. Germline trimming cut 5 bases from V and 6 bases from J; bases unmatched to any gene: 10. The CDR3 is 14 amino acids. CDR1 is LNHDA and CDR2 is SQIVND in the germline V gene (reference sequence). The chain's CDR3 is CASSSSSQGREQYF. The CDR3 region has the DNA TGTGCCAGTAGTTCCTCCTCACAGGGGCGCGAGCAGTACTTC.

This clone was detected a few times. This chain connects TRBV7-9 to TRBJ2-6; D is unresolved. The length of the CDR3 is 15 residues. V shed 5 bases and J shed 0 bases, with 8 bases lying between them. From germline, CDR1 is SEHNR and CDR2 FQNEAQ (reference sequence). The CDR3 protein is CASSSYSSGANVLTF. CDR3 coding DNA: TGTGCCAGCAGCAGTTACAGCTCTGGGGCCAACGTCCTGACTTTC. The variable domain in full, completed from reference TRBV7-9 and TRBJ2-6, reads DTGVSQNPRHKITKRGQNVTFRCDPISEHNRLYWYRQTLGQGPEFLTYFQNEAQLEKSRLLSDRFSAERPKGSFSTLEIQRTEQGDSAMYLCASSSYSSGANVLTFGAGSRLTVL.

V usage is TRBV10-3 and J usage is TRBJ1-2; 7 bases align to TRBD1. Per germline, CDR1 ENHRY and CDR2 SYGVKD. The CDR3 has 13 amino acids. Germline trimming cut 10 bases from V and 5 bases from J; bases unmatched to any gene: 10. CDR3 protein: CATNDRVWYGYTF. The CDR3 nucleotides are TGTGCCACAAATGACAGGGTGTGGTATGGCTACACCTTC.

For the CDR3, the DNA is TGCGCCAGCAGCAAGGGGTGGAATGAGCAGTTCTTC. It yields the protein CASSKGWNEQFF. J is TRBJ2-1 and V is TRBV4-3; perhaps TRBD1 as D (5 bases). The CDR3 runs 12 residues. Trimming pared 5 bases from V and 7 bases from J, leaving 9 bases between. In germline, CDR1 is LGHNA, CDR2 YSLEER.